This T cell receptor (beta chain) was obtained from a study of T cell changes during pregnancy in multiple sclerosis. Profiled with immunoSEQ multiplex PCR; TCRdb holds only in-frame clones, not every one. The sample includes 35,000 to 40,000 clones, 92% of them seen just once. Sequences were derived from CD4+ T cells from peripheral blood mononuclear cells, sampled in the third trimester of pregnancy. This clonotype originated in a female donor with multiple sclerosis, enrolled in a pregnancy study.

DNA for the CDR3: TGTGCCTGCCCCGGGGGGTCCCTTCCCAAGTATGGCTACACCTTC. Protein product: CACPGGSLPKYGYTF. The chain combines TRBV30 with TRBJ1-2; maybe TRBD1 (5 bases). Trimming cost V 6 bases and J 5 bases, with 22 bases left between them. Germline CDR1 GTSNPN, CDR2 SVGIG (reference sequence). This CDR3 has 15 residues. The variable domain in full, completed from reference TRBV30 and TRBJ1-2, reads SQTIHQWPATLVQPVGSPLSLECTVEGTSNPNLYWYRQAAGRGLQLLFYSVGIGQISSEVPQNLSASRPQDRQFILSSKKLLLSDSGFYLCACPGGSLPKYGYTFGSGTRLTVV.